This T cell receptor beta chain was sequenced for a study of OX40 agonist ivuxolimab in advanced cancers. About the study: Dose-escalation patients had hepatocellular carcinoma, melanoma, renal cell or head and neck cancer.

General study results and limits: Blood T cells, both CD4+ and CD8+, expanded clonally by week 6 at 0.1 to 3.0 mg/kg.

Of note for this clone: What it binds is unknown.

Measured with immunoSEQ multiplex PCR; TCRdb has only the in-frame clones, and not every one. The data hold some 86,000 clones, with 70% to 85% observed a single time. This CDR3 is built from 14 residues. CDR1 and CDR2 from the germline V gene are SNHLY and FYNNEI. V lost 2 bases and J 5 bases, leaving 12 bases between the germline ends. Sequencing used CD4+ or CD8+ T cells sorted from blood, obtained in a trial of the OX40 agonist ivuxolimab. V gene TRBV2 combines with J gene TRBJ2-5; D not certain. The source is an adult with an advanced solid tumor such as melanoma, head and neck, liver or kidney cancer. The CDR3 sequence: CASSESPNRETQYF. Here the CDR3 DNA reads TGTGCCAGCAGTGAATCCCCGAACCGGGAGACCCAGTACTTC.